The 7 T cell receptor beta chains below come from one sample, sequenced in a study of spatial heterogeneity in lung cancer (dated by TCRdb to the late 2010s). General findings and caveats noted by the study authors: The tumor nonsynonymous mutation count correlated with the number of expanded intratumoral alpha and beta TCRs.

No antigen has been assigned to these receptors. The time point label, as the study defines it: sample taken at primary tumor resection. The library was generated by 5' RACE. The listed sequencing device is NextSeq 500. In-frame beta chains were kept once TCRdb had trimmed the public reads at Q25 with fastp and called clones with MiXCR. Here each entry gathers all rows of one CDR3 protein and keeps the most common genes and DNA. The sample records about 1,000 distinct CDR3 sequences, around 24% of which are singletons. The ten largest clonotypes hold 17% of the sample. This specimen was lung tumor tissue, taken at surgery. These receptors originate from a male donor with early-stage non-small cell lung cancer.

About this clonotype itself: This beta chain is off target for a library built for alpha chains, so its abundance means little. V gene TRBV18 combines with J gene TRBJ1-3, with unresolved D. Trimming stripped 3 bases from V and 7 bases from J, with 10 bases between. CDR3 length: 13 amino acids. Germline V gene lookup returns CDR1 KGHSH and CDR2 LQKENI. CDR3 in DNA: TGTGCCAGCTCACCGTCGGACTCTAACACCATATATTTT. Encoded protein: CASSPSDSNTIYF.

Within the sample, this clonotype is large (0.1 to 1%). In a library made to pick up alpha chains, this beta chain is a stray read with a size that means little. The chain joins TRBV6-2 or TRBV6-3 to TRBJ2-1, with no clear D. V lost 2 bases to trimming and J lost 0 bases, with 5 bases between them. Germline V gene data show CDR1 as MNHEY and CDR2 as SVGEGT. This CDR3 region has 14 residues. The CDR3 DNA reads as TGTGCCAGCAGTTACCCGAGCTCCTACAATGAGCAGTTCTTC. It codes for CASSYPSSYNEQFF.

This clonotype was seen only a few times. In a library made to pick up alpha chains, this beta chain is a stray read with a size that means little. The chain uses TRBV6-5 and TRBJ2-5; possible D gene TRBD1, 5 bases. The CDR3 sequence is 13 residues long. Germline CDR1 and CDR2: MNHEY and SVGAGI. The germline V and J ends were trimmed by 6 bases and 4 bases, with 12 bases remaining between them. The CDR3: CASRTQGRETQYF. CDR3 nucleotide sequence: TGTGCCAGCAGGACCCAGGGAAGAGAGACCCAGTACTTC.

This clonotype rates as large. With the library built for alpha chains, this beta chain is off target and its frequency is not meaningful. This chain joins TRBV9 and TRBJ2-1; no definite D call. This CDR3 has 13 residues. The germline V gene has CDR1 SGDLS and CDR2 YYNGEE. The ends were cut back, 3 bases at V and 6 bases at J, with 10 bases in the middle. CDR3 amino acids: CASSAVGINEQFF. In nucleotides, the CDR3 is TGTGCCAGCAGCGCAGTGGGGATCAATGAGCAGTTCTTC.

On this clonotype: The library was prepared for alpha chains; this beta chain is a stray read, so its frequency means little. CDR3 nucleotides: TGTGCCAGCAGCCATTCCTACTACAATGAGCAGTTCTTC. Amino acids: CASSHSYYNEQFF. The gene calls are TRBV28 and TRBJ2-1; D unresolved. The CDR3 totals 13 residues. Germline V gene lookup returns CDR1 MDHEN and CDR2 SYDVKM. The V and J ends lost 6 bases and 3 bases respectively, with 9 bases between them.

A word on this clonotype: Since the library was made to target alpha chains, this beta chain is a stray read and its abundance is not meaningful. The rearrangement uses TRBV6-6 and TRBJ2-7, with TRBD2 identical over 7 bases. The CDR3 loop spans 16 amino acids. V trimming: 7 bases; J trimming: 1 base; junction bases outside the gene matches: 13. The germline V gene has CDR1 MNHNY and CDR2 SVGAGI (reference sequence). CDR3 sequence: CASTWRGGAGSYEQYF. DNA of the CDR3: TGTGCCAGCACCTGGCGGGGAGGAGCGGGGTCCTACGAGCAGTACTTC.

A remark on this clonotype: With the library built for alpha chains, this beta chain is off target and its frequency is not meaningful. The chain is built from TRBV18 and TRBJ2-1; no firm D call. Germline-derived CDR1 and CDR2 are KGHSH and LQKENI. This CDR3 is built from 15 residues. Trimming cost V 2 bases and J 1 base, with 9 bases left between them. The CDR3 region has the DNA TGTGCCAGCTCACCAACACGGGTTTCCTACAATGAGCAGTTCTTC. The encoded protein is CASSPTRVSYNEQFF.